Following are 19 T cell receptor beta chains from one sample sequenced in a study of shared clonotypes between healthy human individuals. Produced via immunoSEQ multiplex PCR; TCRdb's table is partial and in-frame only. In the table there are 1,500,000 or so clones, approximately 96% of which are singletons. Material for sequencing was naive CD4+ T cells sorted from blood. Regarding subset: CD45RA+ positively selected. These receptors came from a man aged 25-45 years in good health.

The chain has TRBV5-1 and TRBJ2-2; weak D call: TRBD2 (6 bases). Germline V gene data show CDR1 as SGHRS and CDR2 as YFSETQ. This CDR3 comprises 17 residues. Trimming removed 2 bases from V and 4 bases from J, with 18 bases in between. The CDR3 DNA is TGCGCCAGCAGCTTACGGGACTTCGGGGAACCCACCGGGGAGCTGTTTTTT. As protein: CASSLRDFGEPTGELFF. Full variable domain (missing parts from reference TRBV5-1 and TRBJ2-2): KAGVTQTPRYLIKTRGQQVTLSCSPISGHRSVSWYQQTPGQGLQFLFEYFSETQRNKGNFPGRFSGRQFSNSRSEMNVSTLELGDSALYLCASSLRDFGEPTGELFFGEGSRLTVL.

The V and J genes are TRBV7-3 and TRBJ2-2; tentatively, D is TRBD1 or TRBD2 (6 bases each). The CDR3 covers 17 residues. In germline, CDR1 is SGHTA, CDR2 FQGTGA. The V end was cut by 2 bases, the J end by 6 bases, with 19 bases between. CDR3 DNA: TGTGCCAGCAGCTTATATGGGGGGCCCAGCTTGGCCGGGGAGCTGTTTTTT. It yields the protein CASSLYGGPSLAGELFF.

The CDR3 DNA reads TGTGCCTGGCAGGGACTAGCGGGACACGGAGATGAGCAGTTCTTC. This gives the protein CAWQGLAGHGDEQFF. This chain connects TRBV30 to TRBJ2-1; 13 nucleotides line up with TRBD2. V was clipped by 5 bases and J by 8 bases; unmatched bases: 9. CDR1 and CDR2 from the germline V gene are GTSNPN and SVGIG (reference sequence). The CDR3 spans 15 residues.

The chain couples TRBV28 to TRBJ1-2; D remains ambiguous. Trimming removed 5 bases from V and 4 bases from J, with 11 bases in between. There are 13 residues in the CDR3. The germline gives CDR1 MDHEN, CDR2 SYDVKM. The CDR3 loop reads CASSPRSVYGYTF. The CDR3 region has the DNA TGTGCCAGCAGTCCACGGTCAGTCTATGGCTACACCTTC.

In this sample, this clone turned up a few times. The chain carries TRBV9 and TRBJ1-1; 7 positions match TRBD1. Germline assignment: CDR1 SGDLS and CDR2 YYNGEE. With V trimmed by 0 bases and J by 3 bases, 5 bases remained unmatched. The CDR3 spans 15 residues. CDR3 sequence (DNA): TGTGCCAGCAGCGTAGCCCTTGGACAGGACACTGAAGCTTTCTTT. Translation: CASSVALGQDTEAFF.

The chain couples TRBV28 to TRBJ1-1; D call uncertain. Germline CDR1 MDHEN, CDR2 SYDVKM. V was shortened by 2 bases and J by 8 bases, with 12 bases between the two germline ends. This CDR3 contains 13 residues. The chain's CDR3 is CASSLQFPEEAFF. The CDR3 bases are TGTGCCAGCAGTTTACAATTCCCGGAGGAAGCTTTCTTT.

V is TRBV10-1 and J is TRBJ2-7; D unresolved. The ends were cut back, 1 base at V and 6 bases at J, with 10 bases in the middle. The CDR3 is 13 amino acids. The germline V gene has CDR1 WNHNN and CDR2 SYGVQD (reference sequence). The CDR3 here is CASSEFASLEQYF. CDR3 DNA: TGCGCCAGCAGTGAGTTCGCGTCCCTCGAGCAGTACTTC.

This clone was recorded only once. The rearrangement joins TRBV5-1 to TRBJ2-1; 12 bases match TRBD2. This CDR3 has 15 residues. The V gene end was trimmed by 3 bases and the J gene end by 8 bases; junction bases not matched to a gene: 6. The V gene's germline CDR1 is SGHRS and CDR2 YFSETQ. This CDR3 is CASSYGLAGFDEQFF. CDR3 bases: TGCGCCAGCAGCTATGGACTAGCGGGATTCGATGAGCAGTTCTTC.

The V and J genes are TRBV2 and TRBJ2-5; the D is unclear. The CDR3 length is 13 residues. The germline gives CDR1 SNHLY, CDR2 FYNNEI. V was cut by 2 bases and J by 4 bases, with 8 bases left in between. The CDR3 is CASSERLVETQYF. The CDR3 bases are TGTGCCAGCAGTGAAAGGCTGGTAGAGACCCAGTACTTC.

J is TRBJ2-1 and V is TRBV27; TRBD2 matches at 12 bases. CDR1 is MNHEY, CDR2 SMNVEV, per germline (reference sequence). The CDR3 runs to 17 residues. V was clipped by 5 bases and J by 8 bases; unmatched bases: 13. In nucleotides, the CDR3 is TGTGCCAGCAGTGCGCGGAAGACTAGCGGGAGATCCTATGAGCAGTTCTTC. It is translated as CASSARKTSGRSYEQFF.

The chain uses TRBV2 and TRBJ2-3; TRBD1 aligns across 7 bases. V was clipped by 7 bases and J by 6 bases; unmatched bases: 10. This CDR3 comprises 14 residues. The germline V gene has CDR1 SNHLY and CDR2 FYNNEI. CDR3 sequence: CASKGQPLEDTQYF. DNA of the CDR3: TGTGCCAGCAAGGGACAGCCCCTAGAGGATACGCAGTATTTT.

This clone occurred once. This sequence joins TRBV2 and TRBJ1-1, with no clear D. Germline CDR1 is SNHLY and CDR2 is FYNNEI. V was pared by 3 bases and J by 4 bases, with 9 bases between. The CDR3 has 13 residues. The CDR3 bases are TGTGCCAGCAGTGATATATGGAGCACTGAAGCTTTCTTT. Amino acid sequence: CASSDIWSTEAFF.

The rearrangement links TRBV5-4 to TRBJ1-1; possibly TRBD1 for D (5 bases). In germline, CDR1 is SGHNT, CDR2 YYREEE (reference sequence). Trimming shortened V by 4 bases and J by 0 bases, and 19 bases separated the two germline ends. This CDR3 contains 17 residues. CDR3 region: CASSQGSRVGLNTEAFF. The CDR3 DNA reads as TGTGCCAGCAGCCAAGGTAGCAGGGTCGGACTGAACACTGAAGCTTTCTTT. The full variable domain, with the rest looked up from reference TRBV5-4 and TRBJ1-1, is ETGVTQSPTHLIKTRGQQVTLRCSSQSGHNTVSWYQQALGQGPQFIFQYYREEENGRGNFPPRFSGLQFPNYSSELNVNALELDDSALYLCASSQGSRVGLNTEAFFGQGTRLTVV.

The chain links TRBV5-1 to TRBJ1-1, with D perhaps TRBD1 (5 bases). The germline gives CDR1 SGHRS, CDR2 YFSETQ. There are 14 residues in the CDR3. Trimming removed 5 bases at V and 2 bases at J, with 13 bases between. The DNA of the CDR3 is TGCGCCAGCAGACGGTCGGGGGAAAACACTGAAGCTTTCTTT. It encodes CASRRSGENTEAFF.

As to this clone: In the same sample, other DNA sequences code for this CDR3. CDR3 sequence: CASSLQGANEKLFF. The DNA of the CDR3 is TGCGCCAGCAGCCTACAGGGGGCTAATGAAAAACTGTTTTTT. This chain links TRBV5-1 with TRBJ1-4; 8 nucleotides line up with TRBD1. The CDR3 spans 14 residues. V lost 4 bases to trimming and J lost 3 bases; unmatched junction nucleotides: 2. Germline assignment: CDR1 SGHRS and CDR2 YFSETQ.

This chain uses TRBV25-1 with TRBJ1-1, with 9 bases lining up with TRBD1. CDR1 and CDR2 (germline): MGHDK, SYGVNS. Losses at the gene ends were 1 base for V and 5 bases for J; bases not matched to a gene: 11. The CDR3 is made up of 17 amino acids. CDR3 sequence: CASSEFRGTGGATEAFF. DNA of the CDR3: TGTGCCAGCAGTGAATTCAGGGGAACAGGGGGCGCGACTGAAGCTTTCTTT.

V usage is TRBV2 and J usage is TRBJ2-6; D is possibly TRBD1 (6 bases). Trimming removed 3 bases at V and 4 bases at J, with 16 bases between. The CDR3 loop spans 17 amino acids. Germline V gene sequence: CDR1 SNHLY, CDR2 FYNNEI. CDR3 DNA sequence: TGTGCCAGCAGTGAGCCGACAGGCCTGGGAGGGGCCAACGTCCTGACTTTC. Protein product: CASSEPTGLGGANVLTF.

This chain connects TRBV18 to TRBJ2-5, with 9 nucleotides matching TRBD2. The ends lost 3 bases at V and 5 bases at J; junction bases unmatched: 4. This CDR3 is built from 14 residues. Germline V gene data show CDR1 as KGHSH and CDR2 as LQKENI. CDR3 DNA sequence: TGTGCCAGCTCACCGGTTAGCGGGAGTGAGACCCAGTACTTC. Amino acids: CASSPVSGSETQYF.

The chain combines TRBV2 with TRBJ2-2; D gene uncertain. Germline V CDR1 and CDR2: SNHLY, FYNNEI. CDR3 length: 14 amino acids. Trimming took 2 bases from V and 6 from J, leaving 10 bases between them. CDR3 loop: CASSELRASGELFF. CDR3 sequence (DNA): TGTGCCAGCAGTGAACTAAGAGCGTCCGGGGAGCTGTTTTTT.